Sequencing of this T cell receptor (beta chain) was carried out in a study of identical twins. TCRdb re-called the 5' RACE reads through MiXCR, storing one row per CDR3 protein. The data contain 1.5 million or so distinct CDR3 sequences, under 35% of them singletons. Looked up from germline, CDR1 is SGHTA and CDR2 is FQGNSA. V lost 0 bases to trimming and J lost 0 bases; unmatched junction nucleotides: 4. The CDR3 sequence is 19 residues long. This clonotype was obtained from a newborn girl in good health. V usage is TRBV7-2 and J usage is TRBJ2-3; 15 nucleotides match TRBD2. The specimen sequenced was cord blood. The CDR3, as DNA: TGTGCCAGCAGCTTAGCGGGACTAGCGGGGGGCATTAGCACAGATACGCAGTATTTT. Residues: CASSLAGLAGGISTDTQYF.